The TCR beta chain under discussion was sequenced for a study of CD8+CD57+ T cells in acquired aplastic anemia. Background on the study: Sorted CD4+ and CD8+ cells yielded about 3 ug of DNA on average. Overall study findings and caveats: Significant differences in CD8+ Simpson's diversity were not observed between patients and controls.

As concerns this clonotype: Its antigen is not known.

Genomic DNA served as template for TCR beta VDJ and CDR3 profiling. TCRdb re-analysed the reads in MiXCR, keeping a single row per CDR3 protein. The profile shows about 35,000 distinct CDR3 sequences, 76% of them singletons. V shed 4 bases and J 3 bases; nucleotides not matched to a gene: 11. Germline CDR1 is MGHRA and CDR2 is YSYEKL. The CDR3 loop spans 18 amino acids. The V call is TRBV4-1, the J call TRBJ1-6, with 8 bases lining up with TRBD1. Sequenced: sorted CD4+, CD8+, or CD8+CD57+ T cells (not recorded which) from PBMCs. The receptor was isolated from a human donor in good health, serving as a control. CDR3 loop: CASSLDRGAGYYNSPLHF. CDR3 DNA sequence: TGCGCCAGCAGCCTCGACAGGGGCGCAGGGTACTATAATTCACCCCTCCACTTT.